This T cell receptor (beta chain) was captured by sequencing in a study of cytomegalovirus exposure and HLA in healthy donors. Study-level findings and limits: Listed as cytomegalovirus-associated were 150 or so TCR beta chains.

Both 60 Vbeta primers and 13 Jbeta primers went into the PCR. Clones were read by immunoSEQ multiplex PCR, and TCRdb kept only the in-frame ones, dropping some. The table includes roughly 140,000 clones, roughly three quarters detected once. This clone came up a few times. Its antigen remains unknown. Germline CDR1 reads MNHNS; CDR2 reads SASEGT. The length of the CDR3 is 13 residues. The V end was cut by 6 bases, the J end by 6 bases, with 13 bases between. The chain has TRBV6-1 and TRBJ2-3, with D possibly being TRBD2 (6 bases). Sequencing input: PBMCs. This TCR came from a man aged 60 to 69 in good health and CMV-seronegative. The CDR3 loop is CASREGLSDTQYF. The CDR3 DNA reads TGTGCCAGCAGGGAGGGCCTTTCGGATACGCAGTATTTT.